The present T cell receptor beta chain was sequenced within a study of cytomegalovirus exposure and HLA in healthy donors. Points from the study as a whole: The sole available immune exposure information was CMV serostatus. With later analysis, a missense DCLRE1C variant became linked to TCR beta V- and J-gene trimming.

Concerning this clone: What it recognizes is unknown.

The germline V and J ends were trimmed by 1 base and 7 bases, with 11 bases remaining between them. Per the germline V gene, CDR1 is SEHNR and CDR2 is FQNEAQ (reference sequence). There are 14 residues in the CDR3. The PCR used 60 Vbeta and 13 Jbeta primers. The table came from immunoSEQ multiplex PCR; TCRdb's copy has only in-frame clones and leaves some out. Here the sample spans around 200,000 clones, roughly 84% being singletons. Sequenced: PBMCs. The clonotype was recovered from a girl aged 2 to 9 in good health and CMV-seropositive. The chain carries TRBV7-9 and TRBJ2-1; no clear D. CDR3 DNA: TGTGCCAGCAGCTTAGTTTCCCCCCAGAATGAGCAGTTCTTC. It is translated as CASSLVSPQNEQFF.